This passage covers 15 T cell receptor beta chains from one sample sequenced in a study of PD-L1 blockade in urothelial cancer. The time point is: pretreatment peripheral blood. Assay: immunoSEQ multiplex PCR; the TCRdb copy retains only in-frame clones and omits some. Found here are 85,000 to 95,000 clones, 85% to 90% of them singletons; the top ten hold around 1.5%. This material consisted of PBMCs, taken around atezolizumab (anti-PD-L1) treatment. The receptors were gathered from a man aged 60 to 75 with urothelial cancer.

This rearrangement joins TRBV5-4 to TRBJ1-3; 9 bases are shared with TRBD1. CDR1 and CDR2 (germline): SGHNT, YYREEE (reference sequence). With V trimmed by 4 bases and J by 4 bases, 9 bases remained unmatched. This CDR3 has 16 residues. CDR3 sequence (DNA): TGTGCCAGCAGCACACGGACAGGGGAGTCCGGAAACACCATATATTTT. It specifies CASSTRTGESGNTIYF. Drawing the rest from reference TRBV5-4 and TRBJ1-3, the complete variable domain is ETGVTQSPTHLIKTRGQQVTLRCSSQSGHNTVSWYQQALGQGPQFIFQYYREEENGRGNFPPRFSGLQFPNYSSELNVNALELDDSALYLCASSTRTGESGNTIYFGEGSWLTVV.

The rearrangement uses TRBV7-9 and TRBJ2-6; 8 bases agree with TRBD1. V was pared by 5 bases and J by 4 bases, with 7 bases of the junction left unmatched. This CDR3 spans 16 amino acids. CDR1 SEHNR and CDR2 FQNEAQ come from the germline V gene (reference sequence). The CDR3 spells CASSLDRGSGANVLTF. The CDR3 DNA follows: TGTGCCAGCAGCCTAGACAGGGGATCCGGGGCCAACGTCCTGACTTTC.

This clone showed up just once. V gene TRBV10-3 combines with J gene TRBJ2-7; D is unresolved. The CDR3 is 13 residues long. The V gene's germline CDR1 is ENHRY and CDR2 SYGVKD. V was cut by 6 bases and J by 4 bases, with 13 bases left in between. The CDR3 region has the DNA TGTGCCATCAGGGAAGCTACAGATTACGAGCAGTACTTC. The encoded protein is CAIREATDYEQYF.

V usage is TRBV7-9 and J usage is TRBJ1-1; D not certain. This CDR3 region has 11 residues. Germline V gives CDR1 SEHNR, CDR2 FQNEAQ (reference sequence). V lost 2 bases and J lost 8, with 6 bases in between. In DNA form, the CDR3 reads TGTGCCAGCAGCTTAAGAGTAGAAGCTTTCTTT. Amino acid sequence: CASSLRVEAFF.

The chain links TRBV27 to TRBJ1-2; 7 nucleotides match TRBD1. V shed 5 bases and J 7 bases; nucleotides not matched to a gene: 16. Germline-derived CDR1 and CDR2 are MNHEY and SMNVEV (reference sequence). The length of the CDR3 is 16 residues. The chain's CDR3 is CASSPQPRVAGGGYTF. CDR3 nucleotide sequence: TGTGCCAGCAGTCCGCAGCCTAGGGTGGCAGGGGGTGGCTACACCTTC.

V gene TRBV6-6 combines with J gene TRBJ2-7; 9 bases line up with TRBD1. V lost 5 bases and J lost 6; bases outside the gene matches: 8. CDR1 and CDR2 from the germline V gene are MNHNY and SVGAGI (reference sequence). The CDR3 extends over 14 amino acids. CDR3 in amino acids: CASSPRTGAGEQYF. CDR3 nucleotide sequence: TGTGCCAGCAGTCCCCGGACAGGGGCTGGCGAGCAGTACTTC.

The genes are TRBV7-9 and TRBJ1-4, with D unclear. The CDR3 has 12 residues. Trimming pared 6 bases from V and 2 bases from J, leaving 4 bases between. Germline V lookup: CDR1 SEHNR, CDR2 FQNEAQ (reference sequence). CDR3 nucleotides: TGTGCCAGCAGAGCGACTAATGAAAAACTGTTTTTT. Its protein is CASRATNEKLFF. The full variable domain, with the rest looked up from reference TRBV7-9 and TRBJ1-4, is DTGVSQNPRHKITKRGQNVTFRCDPISEHNRLYWYRQTLGQGPEFLTYFQNEAQLEKSRLLSDRFSAERPKGSFSTLEIQRTEQGDSAMYLCASRATNEKLFFGSGTQLSVL.

This sequence joins TRBV19 and TRBJ2-5; TRBD1 agrees at 8 bases. This CDR3 spans 17 amino acids. CDR1 and CDR2 (germline): LNHDA, SQIVND (reference sequence). Unmatched junction bases numbered 15, after V lost 4 bases and J lost 5 bases. Here the CDR3 reads CASSSKQGVIFSETQYF. The CDR3 region has the DNA TGTGCCAGTAGTAGCAAACAGGGGGTTATCTTTTCGGAGACCCAGTACTTC.

The J gene is TRBJ2-3, the V gene TRBV9, with 8 bases fitting TRBD2. The germline V gene encodes CDR1 SGDLS and CDR2 YYNGEE. J gave up 5 bases and V 0 bases, and 8 bases lay outside the gene matches. The CDR3 is 16 residues long. The CDR3 sequence is CASSVAAGGSIDTQYF. The CDR3 nucleotides are TGTGCCAGCAGCGTAGCGGCGGGGGGTTCCATAGATACGCAGTATTTT.

This sequence joins TRBV19 and TRBJ2-5, with a weak D call TRBD2 (6 bases). Deletions cut 3 bases from V and 5 bases from J, with 10 bases between. The V gene's germline CDR1 is LNHDA and CDR2 SQIVND (reference sequence). The CDR3 is 13 residues long. The CDR3 loop reads CASSIVAVETQYF. The CDR3 nucleotides read TGTGCCAGTAGTATCGTAGCGGTCGAGACCCAGTACTTC. Combining the CDR3 with reference TRBV19 and TRBJ2-5 gives the whole variable domain DGGITQSPKYLFRKEGQNVTLSCEQNLNHDAMYWYRQDPGQGLRLIYYSQIVNDFQKGDIAEGYSVSREKKESFPLTVTSAQKNPTAFYLCASSIVAVETQYFGPGTRLLVL.

The genes are TRBV7-2 and TRBJ2-1; the D gene is possibly TRBD2 (6 bases). The V end lost 1 base, the J end lost 3 bases, and 7 bases lay between the germline ends. Germline V gene lookup returns CDR1 SGHTA and CDR2 FQGNSA. The CDR3 is 14 amino acids. In nucleotides, the CDR3 is TGTGCCAGCAGCTTAGAGCGGGTCTACAATGAGCAGTTCTTC. Translation: CASSLERVYNEQFF.

The rearrangement links TRBV7-2 to TRBJ2-7; 9 bases are shared with TRBD1. The V gene's germline CDR1 is SGHTA and CDR2 FQGNSA. The J segment lost 0 bases and the V segment lost 0 bases, leaving 6 bases of the junction unmatched. CDR3 size: 17 residues. Written as DNA, the CDR3 is TGTGCCAGCAGCTTAGCCACCGGGACAGGGAGCTCCTACGAGCAGTACTTC. It specifies CASSLATGTGSSYEQYF.

The chain has TRBV5-4 and TRBJ2-5, with a weak D call TRBD2 (5 bases). The germline CDR1 and CDR2 sequences are SGHNT and YYREEE (reference sequence). The CDR3 consists of 12 residues. The V and J ends lost 3 bases and 5 bases respectively, with 8 bases between them. In nucleotides, the CDR3 is TGTGCCAGCAGCTATGGGGAGGAGACCCAGTACTTC. It encodes CASSYGEETQYF.

The J gene is TRBJ2-7, the V gene TRBV7-9; 10 nucleotides agree with TRBD1. Per germline, CDR1 SEHNR and CDR2 FQNEAQ (reference sequence). This CDR3 is built from 13 residues. V trimming: 0 bases; J trimming: 13 bases; junction bases outside the gene matches: 6. Here the CDR3 DNA reads TGTGCCAGCAGCTTAGCGGGGACAGGGGCTTCATACTTC. Amino acid sequence: CASSLAGTGASYF.

V gene TRBV11-3 combines with J gene TRBJ1-1; TRBD1 matches 9 bases. The CDR3 totals 17 residues. The V gene's germline CDR1 is SGHNT and CDR2 YENEEA. Losses at the gene ends were 4 bases for V and 1 base for J; bases not matched to a gene: 10. The CDR3, as DNA: TGTGCCAGCAGCTCAACAGAACAGGGGGCAACGAACACTGAAGCTTTCTTT. Amino acids: CASSSTEQGATNTEAFF.